This T cell receptor (beta chain) emerged from a study of T cells in Graves' hyperthyroidism and ophthalmopathy. TCR beta CDR3 region amplification was performed from RNA transcripts. An initial round of RT-PCR targeting the TCR CDR3 relied on the HTBI primer set. TCRdb reprocessed the multiplex PCR reads with MiXCR, giving one entry per CDR3 protein. The table includes around 250,000 distinct CDR3 sequences, about 15% detected once. This clonotype was seen many times. The CDR3 is made up of 16 amino acids. V lost 0 bases, J lost 6 bases, and 15 bases lay in between. CDR1 is LNHDA and CDR2 is SQIVND in the germline V gene (reference sequence). Patients aged 18 to 65 with hyperthyroidism were newly diagnosed, with duration under 2 months. The blood sample was taken at first hyperthyroidism diagnosis, before any ophthalmopathy symptoms.

The sequence was collected from a woman between 35 and 50 years old with Graves' hyperthyroidism that later progressed to Graves' ophthalmopathy. Sequencing was performed on blood. The chain employs TRBV19 and TRBJ2-1; D may be TRBD1 or TRBD2 (6 bases each). CDR3 nucleotide sequence: TGTGCCAGTAGTATAGACGTCGGGGGCCCGCCCAATGAGCAGTTCTTC. This codes for CASSIDVGGPPNEQFF.